The clone carrying this T cell receptor (beta chain) was counted a few times. This sample stems from a study of T-cell reconstitution after alpha-beta-depleted transplantation in children. Unique molecular identifiers were used in preparing the TCRbeta library. From the PCR reads, TCRdb called clonotypes with MiXCR, one entry per CDR3 protein. The table lists around 400,000 distinct CDR3 sequences, over 20% of them singletons, with around 3.9% in the top ten. This receptor was taken from a human donor who donated a stem cell graft to a child with acute myeloid leukemia. The sequencing here drew on PBMCs from the stem cell graft donor, taken from the stem cell graft.

CDR3 loop: CASSLVRGQGADTQYF. The DNA for the CDR3 is TGTGCCAGCAGTTTAGTGCGGGGTCAGGGGGCGGATACGCAGTATTTT. This chain uses TRBV12-3 or TRBV12-4 with TRBJ2-3, with TRBD1 matching over 8 bases. With 1 base clipped from V and 6 bases from J, the junction kept 9 bases outside the gene matches. This CDR3 spans 16 amino acids.